The rows below give T cell receptor beta chains drawn from one sample of a study of cytomegalovirus exposure and HLA in healthy donors. TCRdb keeps only in-frame clones here, not all; method: immunoSEQ multiplex PCR. Of around 130,000 clones listed, just under 90% are singletons. The sequenced sample consisted of PBMCs. The receptors originated from a young man in good health and CMV-seronegative. The CDR3 runs from the conserved cysteine through the conserved F or W. The order of the fields is V gene, CDR3 protein.

TRBV6-1 CASSESVSLYTQYF
TRBV15 CATSREEGAKEKLFF
TRBV7-9 CASSTGGITYEQYF
TRBV6-5 CASSLGGSNQPQHF
TRBV7-2 CASSPARGRSKKLFF
TRBV6-5 CASSRQSNYGYTF
TRBV28 CASSIIQLEQFF
TRBV6-1 CASTPNRGFNSPLHF
TRBV7-7 CASSSHPLAGGTDTQYF
TRBV6-5 CASSRQGQEEKLFF
TRBV9 CASSGRQGRHGYTF
TRBV19 CASSPGGTPRGYTF
TRBV10-3 CAISESGLAGIVYEQFF
TRBV2 CASSSMGQGAYEQYF
TRBV6-5 CASSYGPAWNTEAFF
TRBV4-2 CASSQDSDGFYEQYF
TRBV18 CASSPQDREQFF
TRBV7-8 CASSLLLTVMNTEAFF
TRBV19 CASSGQGYEQYF
TRBV7-9 CASSSDRESYGYTF
TRBV9 CASSPHELAGSNNEQFF
TRBV9 CASSVRLAGYNEQFF
TRBV11-1 CASSLGWGVSQETQYF
TRBV6-5 CASSPHMNTEAFF
TRBV2 CASSAGTGFRTDTQYF
TRBV7-8 CASSSERGGRDTQYF
TRBV18 CASSPPSGYYNEQFF
TRBV28 CASSSGGGYSNQPQHF
TRBV6-5 CASSFGGAFSNYGYTF
TRBV27 CASSSQLRGVNTEAFF
TRBV6-6 CASSYGNRATDSPLHF
TRBV25-1 CASSAGTGNGYTF
TRBV5-1 CASSGGQTANTGELFF
TRBV19 CASSTTGVGGYTF
TRBV9 CASSVDPGGFNIQYF
TRBV19 CASSRWDRHNEQFF